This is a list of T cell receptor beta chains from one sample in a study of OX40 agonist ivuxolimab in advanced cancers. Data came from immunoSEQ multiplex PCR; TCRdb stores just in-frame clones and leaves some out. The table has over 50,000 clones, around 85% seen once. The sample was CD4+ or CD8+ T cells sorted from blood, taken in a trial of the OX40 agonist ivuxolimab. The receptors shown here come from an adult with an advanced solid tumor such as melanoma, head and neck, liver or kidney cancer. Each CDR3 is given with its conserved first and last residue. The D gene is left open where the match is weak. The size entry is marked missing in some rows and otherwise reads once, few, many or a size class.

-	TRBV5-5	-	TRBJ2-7	TGTGCCAGCAGCTTGGAATGGGGGGACCCCTACGAGCAGTACTTC	CASSLEWGDPYEQYF
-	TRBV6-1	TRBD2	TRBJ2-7	TGTGCCAGCGGGAGGGCAGCCGCCTACGAGCAGTACTTC	CASGRAAAYEQYF
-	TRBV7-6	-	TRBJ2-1	TGTGCCAGCAGCTTAACAGGGTTGTACAATGAGCAGTTCTTC	CASSLTGLYNEQFF
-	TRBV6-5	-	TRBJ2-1	TGTGCCAGCAGTTACGTGGCCGGGGACAATGAGCAGTTCTTC	CASSYVAGDNEQFF
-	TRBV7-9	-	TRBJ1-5	-	CASSDGSPSIF
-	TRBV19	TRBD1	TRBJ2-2	TGTGCCAGTAGGGGCACAGGGGCTACCGGGGAGCTGTTTTTT	CASRGTGATGELFF
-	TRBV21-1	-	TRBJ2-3	TGTGCCAGCAGCAAAGTAGGGGGTCCAGATACGCAGTATTTT	CASSKVGGPDTQYF
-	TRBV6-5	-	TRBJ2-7	TGTGCCAGCAGCCCGGGGTTTCAGACCTACGAGCAGTACTTC	CASSPGFQTYEQYF
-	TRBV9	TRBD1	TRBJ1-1	TGTGCCAGCAGCCCATGGACAGGAGGCGGACCTGAAGCTTTCTTT	CASSPWTGGGPEAFF
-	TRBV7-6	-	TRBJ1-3	TGTGCCACCTTGGATTGGGAGTCTGGAAACACCATATATTTT	CATLDWESGNTIYF
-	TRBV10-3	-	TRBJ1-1	TGTGCCGGCGGGGCAGCGAACACTGAAGCTTTCTTT	CAGGAANTEAFF
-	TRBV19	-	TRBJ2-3	TGTGCCAGTAGTATATTTAGCACAGATACGCAGTATTTT	CASSIFSTDTQYF
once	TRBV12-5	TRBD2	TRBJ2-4	TGTGCTAGTGTCCTCCCTCCGGGACTAGCGGGACTTCAGTACTTC	CASVLPPGLAGLQYF
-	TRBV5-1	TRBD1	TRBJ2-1	TGCGCCAGCACCAGACGGGGACAGGAGACGTTCGGCGTCTTGGGTGAGCAGTTCTTC	CASTRRGQETFGVLGEQFF
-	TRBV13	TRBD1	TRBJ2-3	TGTGCCAGCAGCACCCGGACAGGGGGCGCCACAGATACGCAGTATTTT	CASSTRTGGATDTQYF
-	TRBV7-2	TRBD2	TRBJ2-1	TGTGCCAGCAGCTGGGGACTAGCGGGGGCTCCTGCCTACAATGAGCAGTTCTTC	CASSWGLAGAPAYNEQFF
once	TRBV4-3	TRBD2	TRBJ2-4	TGCGCCAGCAGCCACTTACTAGCGGAAGACGACATTCAGTACTTC	CASSHLLAEDDIQYF
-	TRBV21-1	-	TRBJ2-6	TGTGCCAGCAGCCCCTACCGGGACAGGGGCTCTGGGGCCAACGTCCTGACTTTC	CASSPYRDRGSGANVLTF
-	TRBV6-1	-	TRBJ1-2	TGTGCCAGCAGTGAGGGGTTTGGAGCTAACTATGGCTACACCTTC	CASSEGFGANYGYTF
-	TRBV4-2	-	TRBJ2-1	TGTGCCAGCAGCCTTCCGGAGGGGGCCTACAATGAGCAGTTCTTC	CASSLPEGAYNEQFF
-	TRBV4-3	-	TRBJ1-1	TGCGCCAGCAGCCAAGGCGAGCACGCTTTCTTT	CASSQGEHAFF
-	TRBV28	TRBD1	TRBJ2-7	TGTGCCAGCAGTTTCCTGGACAGGGGAGAGGACGAGCAGTACTTC	CASSFLDRGEDEQYF
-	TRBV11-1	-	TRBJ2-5	TGTGCCAGCAGCTTAGTCGGGGGATCGGCAGAGACCCAGTACTTC	CASSLVGGSAETQYF
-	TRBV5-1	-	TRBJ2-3	TGCGCCAGCAGCTTGGAAGGCGGGGTGGCAGATACGCAGTATTTT	CASSLEGGVADTQYF
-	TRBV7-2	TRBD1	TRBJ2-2	TGTGCCAGCAACAGGGGGGGGGAGCTGTTTTTT	CASNRGGELFF
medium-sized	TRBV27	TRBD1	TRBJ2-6	TGTGCCAGCAGTTTATCCGTGTCGGCAGGGGGCTCTGGGGCCAACGTCCTGACTTTC	CASSLSVSAGGSGANVLTF
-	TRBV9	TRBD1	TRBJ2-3	TGTGCCAGCAGCGCGGGACAGGCCTCACACACAGATACGCAGTATTTT	CASSAGQASHTDTQYF
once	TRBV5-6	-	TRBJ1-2	TGTGCCAGCAGCTTGATAGGAGTGAGAGACTATGGCTACACCTTC	CASSLIGVRDYGYTF
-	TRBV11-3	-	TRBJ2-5	TGTGCCAGCAGCTTAGAGTGGGGAGAGACCCAGTACTTC	CASSLEWGETQYF
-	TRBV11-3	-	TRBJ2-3	TGTGCCAGCAGCTCCATGTCTGGACAGACAACAGATACGCAGTATTTT	CASSSMSGQTTDTQYF
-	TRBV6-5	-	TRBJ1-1	TGTGCCAGCAGTCAGGGTTTTGAGAACACTGAAGCTTTCTTT	CASSQGFENTEAFF
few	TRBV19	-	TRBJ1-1	TGTGCCAGTAGTATAGAAAGTTTCGGAGAGAACACTGAAGCTTTCTTT	CASSIESFGENTEAFF
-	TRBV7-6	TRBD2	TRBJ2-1	TGTGCCAGCAGCTTAAGTGGGGGGGGCTCCTACAATGAGCAGTTCTTC	CASSLSGGGSYNEQFF
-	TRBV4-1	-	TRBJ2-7	TGCGCCAGCAGCCAAGTAATAGGATACGAGCAGTACTTC	CASSQVIGYEQYF
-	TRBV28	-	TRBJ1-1	TGTGCCAGCAGTTTACAGGGGACTTCCACTGAAGCTTTCTTT	CASSLQGTSTEAFF
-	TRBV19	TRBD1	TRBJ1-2	TGTGCCAGTAGTACACCTTGGACAGGGGGGATCTATGGCTACACCTTC	CASSTPWTGGIYGYTF
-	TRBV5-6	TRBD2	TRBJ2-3	TGTGCCAGCAGCTTGGGGGAGGGGAGCACAGATACGCAGTATTTT	CASSLGEGSTDTQYF
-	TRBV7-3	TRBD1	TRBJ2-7	TGTGCCAGCAGCCCAGGGGGCGGGCCCTACGAGCAGTACTTC	CASSPGGGPYEQYF
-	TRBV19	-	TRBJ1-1	TGTGCCAGTGGATTTAGGACAGATGAAGCTTTCTTT	CASGFRTDEAFF
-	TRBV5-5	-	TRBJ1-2	TGTGCCAGCAGCTCCTATTTGGGAGTCCCTTCACAAGATGGCTACACCTTC	CASSSYLGVPSQDGYTF
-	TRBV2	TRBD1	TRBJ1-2	TGTGCCAGCAGTGAAAGGGACAGCTATGGCTACACCTTC	CASSERDSYGYTF
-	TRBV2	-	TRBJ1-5	TGTGCCAGCAGTGAAGGGACCTACCGCGGTCAGCCCCAGCATTTT	CASSEGTYRGQPQHF
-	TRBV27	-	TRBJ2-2	TGTGCCAGCAGTTCTCACGAATACACCGGGGAGCTGTTTTTT	CASSSHEYTGELFF
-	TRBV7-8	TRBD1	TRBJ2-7	TGTGCCAGCAGCTTAGGAGCGGTTTCGGGACAGGCCGGAGCCTACGAGCAGTACTTC	CASSLGAVSGQAGAYEQYF
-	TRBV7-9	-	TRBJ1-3	TGTGCCAGCACACAGCACGGGTTCGCAAACACCATATATTTT	CASTQHGFANTIYF
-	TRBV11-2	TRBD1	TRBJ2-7	TGTGCCAGCAGCGTTGGGACAGGCGCTGCCTACGAGCAGTACTTC	CASSVGTGAAYEQYF
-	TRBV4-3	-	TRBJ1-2	TGCGCCAGCAGCCAAGAAGAGCAGGGAGGTGGCTACACCTTC	CASSQEEQGGGYTF
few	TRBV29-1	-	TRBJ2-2	TGCAGCGGTTCGACAGATACGCCGAACACCGGGGAGCTGTTTTTT	CSGSTDTPNTGELFF
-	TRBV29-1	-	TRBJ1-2	TGCAGCGTTGAAGGGGAATTGGACGTCTATGGCTACACCTTC	CSVEGELDVYGYTF
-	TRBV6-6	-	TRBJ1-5	TGTGCCAGCAGCTCCGGGCCTGGGAATCAGCCCCAGCATTTT	CASSSGPGNQPQHF
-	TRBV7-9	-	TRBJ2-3	TGTGCCAGCAGCTTAGGGGGGTTCTCTAGCACAGATACGCAGTATTTT	CASSLGGFSSTDTQYF
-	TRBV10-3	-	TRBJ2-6	TGTGCCGCGCAAGGTACGGCCCGGGACACTGGGGCCAACGTCCTGACTTTC	CAAQGTARDTGANVLTF
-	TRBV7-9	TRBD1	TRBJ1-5	TGTGCCAGCAGCTTGGGACAGGGCGAGGGCAATCAGCCCCAGCATTTT	CASSLGQGEGNQPQHF